This T cell receptor beta chain is drawn from a study of cytomegalovirus exposure and HLA in healthy donors. Study findings and constraints: Accounts indicate the classifier identified cytomegalovirus status with strong specificity and sensitivity.

The CDR3 totals 14 residues. V lost 2 bases, J lost 4 bases, and 5 bases stayed unmatched. Germline V gives CDR1 SGHTA, CDR2 FQGNSA. Only in-frame clones appear in the TCRdb table, and some are missing; sequencing was by immunoSEQ multiplex PCR. This table has about 120,000 clones, about 88% appearing once. As for this clone: Its antigen is as yet unknown.

Sequencing input: PBMCs. The clonotype comes from a woman aged 18-30 years in good health and CMV-seronegative. The V gene is TRBV7-2, the J gene TRBJ2-7, with 7 bases identical to TRBD2. The CDR3: CASSLTGGGYEQYF. Written as DNA, the CDR3 is TGTGCCAGCAGCTTAACGGGAGGTGGGTACGAGCAGTACTTC. The full variable domain, rest sourced from reference TRBV7-2 and TRBJ2-7, is GAGVSQSPSNKVTEKGKDVELRCDPISGHTALYWYRQSLGQGLEFLIYFQGNSAPDKSGLPSDRFSAERTGGSVSTLTIQRTQQEDSAVYLCASSLTGGGYEQYFGPGTRLTVT.